This T cell receptor (beta chain) derives from a study of T cells after yellow fever vaccination. Study in general: SMART-Seq v4 Ultra Low Input served to prepare low-cell-number fractions.

This clonotype was detected a few times. Its antigen remains unidentified. The germline V gene encodes CDR1 MGHDK and CDR2 SYGVNS. Germline trimming cut 7 bases from V and 10 bases from J; bases unmatched to any gene: 4. The CDR3 runs to 14 residues. TCRdb itself ran the 5' RACE reads through MiXCR, one entry per CDR3 protein. The sample has 230,000 or so distinct CDR3 sequences; more than 6.5% are singletons. Notes on the study in general: Repertoires sorted by FACS could include abundant clonotypes that are contaminants from the bulk population. There was a small share of clonotypes that showed up in both the CD4 and CD8 compartments.

The genes are TRBV25-1 and TRBJ2-1; the match to TRBD2 covers 16 bases. This sample comprised CD4+ T cells sorted from PBMCs, obtained on the day of the yellow fever booster vaccination. This sequence originates from a man aged 25 to 40 who received the YFV17D yellow fever vaccine. This CDR3 is CASTGLAGGGEQFF. The CDR3, as DNA: TGTGCCAGCACGGGACTAGCGGGGGGGGGCGAGCAGTTCTTC.